Sequencing of this T cell receptor (beta chain) was carried out in a study of radiotherapy plus CTLA-4 blockade in lung cancer. Study context: Across the patients, objective responses occurred in about 19%, and disease control in approximately 30%.

In its sample, this clone was seen once. The same CDR3 arises from other DNA sequences in this sample as well. Germline V gives CDR1 GTSNPN, CDR2 SVGIG (reference sequence). The V gene lost 2 bases and the J gene lost 2 bases, with 5 bases spanning the gap. This CDR3 has 12 amino acids. Repertoires were generated with immunoSEQ multiplex PCR, while TCRdb's copy carries only in-frame clones and drops some. The data hold about 80,000 clones, with around 85% observed a single time. The sample consisted of peripheral blood, taken from a patient treated with radiotherapy plus ipilimumab. V and J are TRBV30 and TRBJ2-3; D call uncertain. The sequence derives from a human donor with non-small cell lung cancer who had a partial response to radiotherapy plus ipilimumab. DNA for the CDR3: TGTGCCTGGAGTCTCTCCACAGATACGCAGTATTTT. Translated, it gives CAWSLSTDTQYF.